The TCR beta chain described here comes from a study of radiation and T cells in renal cell carcinoma. Study-wide findings and caveats: Pretreatment tumor biopsies were lacking, so baseline clonotypes are unknown.

The V end was cut by 3 bases, the J end by 4 bases, with 11 bases between. CDR3 size: 15 residues. The germline V gene encodes CDR1 SGHTS and CDR2 YDEGEE. Time point indicated: baseline pretreatment blood. Indicated treatment: 15 Gy SBRT to primary tumor, nephrectomy 4 weeks later. A remark on this clone: Antigen: not known.

Assay: immunoSEQ multiplex PCR; the TCRdb copy retains only in-frame clones and omits some. The sample lists about 150,000 clones, about 88% seen once, with 3.5% to 5% in the top ten. The clonotype was recovered from a woman in her seventies with renal cell carcinoma. The chain uses TRBV5-8 and TRBJ2-6; possibly TRBD1 for D (6 bases). The sample was blood, taken from a patient whose treatment included radiotherapy and nephrectomy. CDR3 sequence: CASSSTGSGANVLTF. The CDR3 DNA reads TGTGCCAGCAGCTCGACAGGTTCAGGGGCCAACGTCCTGACTTTC.